The sequence of this T cell receptor (beta chain) was determined in a study of Graves' ophthalmopathy and Graves' hyperthyroidism. Overall study findings and caveats: Among thyroid clonotypes expanded above 0.001 frequency, most also appeared in blood. Sensitivity reached 85% to 90% and specificity 75% to 82% for a 13-signature model separating ophthalmopathy from stable hyperthyroidism.

TCR beta CDR3 amplification used RNA transcripts. RT-PCR with HTBI primers came first, then second-round multiplex PCR. TCRdb ran MiXCR on the multiplex PCR reads and lists one entry per CDR3 protein. The sample lists 580,000 or so distinct CDR3 sequences, less than 45% seen once, with 3.5% to 4.5% in the top ten. This clonotype has ten or more counts. The target antigen is unknown. Trimming took off 5 bases at V and 5 bases at J, with 21 bases between the two ends. Germline V gives CDR1 SGHVS, CDR2 FNYEAQ. The CDR3 has 16 residues. Participants with hyperthyroidism, aged 18 to 65, were newly diagnosed with under 2 months' duration. Excluded were patients with other autoimmune diseases, uncontrolled infections, pregnancy or lactation.

Sequencing used peripheral blood or thyroid tissue (not recorded which). The sequence was obtained from an adult man with Graves' hyperthyroidism. V and J are TRBV7-6 and TRBJ1-1, with D possibly TRBD1 on 5 matching bases. The CDR3 coding sequence is TGTGCCAGCAGCGCCCAAGTTATGGGGCCGAGAACTGAAGCTTTCTTT. This encodes CASSAQVMGPRTEAFF.